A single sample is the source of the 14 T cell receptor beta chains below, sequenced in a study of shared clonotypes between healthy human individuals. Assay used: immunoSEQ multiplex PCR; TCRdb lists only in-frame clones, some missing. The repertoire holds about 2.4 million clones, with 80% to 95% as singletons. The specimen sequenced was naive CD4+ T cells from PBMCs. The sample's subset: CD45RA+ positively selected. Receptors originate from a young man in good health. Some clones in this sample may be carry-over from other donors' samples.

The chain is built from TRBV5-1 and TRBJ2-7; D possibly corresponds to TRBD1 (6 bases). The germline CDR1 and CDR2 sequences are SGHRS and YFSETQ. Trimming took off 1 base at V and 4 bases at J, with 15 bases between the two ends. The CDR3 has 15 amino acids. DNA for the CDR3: TGCGCCAGCAGCTTGTCCCCAGGGGTCTATTACGAGCAGTACTTC. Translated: CASSLSPGVYYEQYF.

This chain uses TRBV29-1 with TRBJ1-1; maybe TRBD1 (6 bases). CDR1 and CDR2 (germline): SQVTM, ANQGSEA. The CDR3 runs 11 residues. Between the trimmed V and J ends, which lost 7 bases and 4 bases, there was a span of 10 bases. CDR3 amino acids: CSAWTATEAFF. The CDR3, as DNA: TGCAGCGCCTGGACAGCCACTGAAGCTTTCTTT.

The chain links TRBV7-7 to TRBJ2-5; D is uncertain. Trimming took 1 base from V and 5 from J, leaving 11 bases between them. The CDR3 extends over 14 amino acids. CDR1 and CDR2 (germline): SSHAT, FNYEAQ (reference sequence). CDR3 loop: CASSLGSSAETQYF. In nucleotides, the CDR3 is TGTGCCAGCAGCTTAGGCTCGTCCGCGGAGACCCAGTACTTC.

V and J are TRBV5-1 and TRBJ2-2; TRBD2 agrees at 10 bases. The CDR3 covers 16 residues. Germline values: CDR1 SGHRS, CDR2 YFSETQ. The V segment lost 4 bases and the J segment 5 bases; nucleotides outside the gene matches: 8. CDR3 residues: CASSPSGSSGTGELFF. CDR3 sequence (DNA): TGCGCCAGCAGCCCTAGCGGGAGTAGTGGGACCGGGGAGCTGTTTTTT. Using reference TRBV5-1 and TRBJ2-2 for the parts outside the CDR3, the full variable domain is KAGVTQTPRYLIKTRGQQVTLSCSPISGHRSVSWYQQTPGQGLQFLFEYFSETQRNKGNFPGRFSGRQFSNSRSEMNVSTLELGDSALYLCASSPSGSSGTGELFFGEGSRLTVL.

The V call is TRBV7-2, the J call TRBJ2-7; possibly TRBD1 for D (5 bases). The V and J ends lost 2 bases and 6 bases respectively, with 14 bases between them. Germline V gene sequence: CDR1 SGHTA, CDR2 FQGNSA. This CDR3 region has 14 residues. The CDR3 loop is CASSLWAGPSEQYF. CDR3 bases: TGTGCCAGCAGCTTATGGGCAGGGCCCTCCGAGCAGTACTTC.

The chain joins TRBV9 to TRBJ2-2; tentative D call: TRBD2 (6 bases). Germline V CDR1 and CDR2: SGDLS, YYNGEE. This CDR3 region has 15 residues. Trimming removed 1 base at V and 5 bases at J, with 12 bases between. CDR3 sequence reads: CASSVWRERTGELFF. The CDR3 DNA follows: TGTGCCAGCAGCGTATGGAGGGAGAGGACCGGGGAGCTGTTTTTT.

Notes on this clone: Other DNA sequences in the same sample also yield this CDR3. CDR3 coding DNA: TGCGCCAGCAGCTTGGGAGTACAAGAGACCCAGTACTTC. Translation gives CASSLGVQETQYF. V is TRBV5-1 and J is TRBJ2-5, with D unclear. Germline-derived CDR1 and CDR2 are SGHRS and YFSETQ. The CDR3 is made up of 13 amino acids. The V end lost 0 bases, the J end lost 2 bases, and 5 bases lay between the germline ends. The full variable domain, in which reference TRBV5-1 and TRBJ2-5 provide the parts outside the CDR3, is KAGVTQTPRYLIKTRGQQVTLSCSPISGHRSVSWYQQTPGQGLQFLFEYFSETQRNKGNFPGRFSGRQFSNSRSEMNVSTLELGDSALYLCASSLGVQETQYFGPGTRLLVL.

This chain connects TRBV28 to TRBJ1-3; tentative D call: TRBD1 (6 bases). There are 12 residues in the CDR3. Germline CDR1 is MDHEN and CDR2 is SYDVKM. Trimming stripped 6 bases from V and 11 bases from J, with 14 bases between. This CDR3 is CASSRREGAIYF. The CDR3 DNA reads TGTGCCAGCAGCCGGAGGGAGGGGGCCATATATTTT.

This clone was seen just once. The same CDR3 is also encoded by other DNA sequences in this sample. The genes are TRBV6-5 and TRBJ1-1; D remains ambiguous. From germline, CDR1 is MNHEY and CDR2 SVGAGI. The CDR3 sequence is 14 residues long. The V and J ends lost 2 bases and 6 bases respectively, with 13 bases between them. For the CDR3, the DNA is TGTGCCAGCAGTTACGCGAGGAGGAGGGCTGAAGCTTTCTTT. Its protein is CASSYARRRAEAFF.

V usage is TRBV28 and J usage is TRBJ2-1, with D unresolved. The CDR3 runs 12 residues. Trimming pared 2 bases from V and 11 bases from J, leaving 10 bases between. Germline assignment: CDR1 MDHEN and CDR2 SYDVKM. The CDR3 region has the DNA TGTGCCAGCAGTTTAGTCCTACTAAAGCAGTTCTTC. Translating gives CASSLVLLKQFF.

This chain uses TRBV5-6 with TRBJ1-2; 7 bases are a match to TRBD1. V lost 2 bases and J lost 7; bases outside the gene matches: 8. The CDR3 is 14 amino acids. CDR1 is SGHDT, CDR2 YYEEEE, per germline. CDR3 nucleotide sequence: TGTGCCAGCAGCTTAGCTGGGACAGTGGGTGGCTACACCTTC. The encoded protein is CASSLAGTVGGYTF.

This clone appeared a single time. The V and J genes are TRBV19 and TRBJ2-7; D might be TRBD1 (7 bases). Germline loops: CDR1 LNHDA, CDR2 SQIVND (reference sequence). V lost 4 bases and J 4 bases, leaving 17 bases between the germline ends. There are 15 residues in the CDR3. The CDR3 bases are TGTGCCAGTAGTACTCCCAAGGCAGGGGGGTACGAGCAGTACTTC. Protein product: CASSTPKAGGYEQYF.

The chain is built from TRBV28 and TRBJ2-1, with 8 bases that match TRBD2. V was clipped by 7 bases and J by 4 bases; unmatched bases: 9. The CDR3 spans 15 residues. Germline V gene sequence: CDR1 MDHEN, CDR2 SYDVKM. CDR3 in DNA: TGTGCCAGCACCCGACTAGCGACCACATACAATGAGCAGTTCTTC. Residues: CASTRLATTYNEQFF.

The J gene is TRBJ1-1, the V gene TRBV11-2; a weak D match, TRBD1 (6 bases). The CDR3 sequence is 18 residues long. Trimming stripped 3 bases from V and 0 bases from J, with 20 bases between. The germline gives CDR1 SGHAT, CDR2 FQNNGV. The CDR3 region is CASSLPTGIRAVNTEAFF. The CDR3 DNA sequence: TGTGCCAGCAGCTTGCCAACAGGGATTAGAGCCGTGAACACTGAAGCTTTCTTT.